A single sample is the source of the 4 T cell receptor beta chains below, sequenced in a study of cytomegalovirus exposure and HLA in healthy donors. PCR was performed using 60 Vbeta and 13 Jbeta primers. Assay used: immunoSEQ multiplex PCR; TCRdb lists only in-frame clones, some missing. Counted here are about 140,000 clones, approximately 80% occurring once; the ten biggest clones make up around 3.6%. Specimen: PBMCs. These receptors were taken from a man aged 18 to 29 in good health and CMV-seronegative.

V gene TRBV5-1 combines with J gene TRBJ2-2; D remains unclear. The length of the CDR3 is 11 residues. Deletions cut 5 bases from V and 6 bases from J, with 5 bases between. The germline CDR1 and CDR2 sequences are SGHRS and YFSETQ. CDR3 region: CASSFAGELFF. The DNA for the CDR3 is TGCGCCAGCAGTTTCGCCGGGGAGCTGTTTTTT.

The gene calls are TRBV30 and TRBJ2-4; D is possibly TRBD1 (6 bases). The germline V gene encodes CDR1 GTSNPN and CDR2 SVGIG (reference sequence). V was clipped by 1 base and J by 4 bases, with 11 bases between them. This CDR3 has 14 amino acids. CDR3 amino acids: CAWSEGQRKNIQYF. The CDR3 bases are TGTGCCTGGAGTGAAGGACAGCGGAAAAACATTCAGTACTTC.

This clone has more than one count but fewer than ten. The chain recombines TRBV7-9 with TRBJ1-5; TRBD1 agrees at 7 bases. Germline-derived CDR1 and CDR2 are SEHNR and FQNEAQ (reference sequence). V trimming: 4 bases; J trimming: 4 bases; junction bases outside the gene matches: 4. The length of the CDR3 is 14 residues. CDR3 residues: CASSSGTVNQPQHF. The DNA of the CDR3 is TGTGCCAGCAGCTCTGGGACAGTGAATCAGCCCCAGCATTTT.

This chain uses TRBV30 with TRBJ1-5; TRBD1 is a possible D gene (6 bases). Germline V lookup: CDR1 GTSNPN, CDR2 SVGIG (reference sequence). Trimming pared 5 bases from V and 3 bases from J, leaving 14 bases between. The length of the CDR3 is 14 residues. CDR3 sequence reads: CAWGTTGPNQPQHF. For the CDR3, the DNA is TGTGCCTGGGGCACTACAGGGCCCAATCAGCCCCAGCATTTT.